These T cell receptor beta chains were read from a single sample in a study of blood T cell repertoires in COVID-19. Only in-frame clones appear in the TCRdb table, and some are missing; sequencing was by immunoSEQ multiplex PCR. This sample has about 200,000 clones, with about 82% found just once. Material: PBMCs or T cells enriched from blood (not recorded which). The receptors shown here come from a man between 40 and 49 years old with acute COVID-19. The CDR3 runs from the conserved cysteine through the conserved F or W. D genes are given only for firm matches. The size entry is marked missing in some rows and otherwise reads once, few, many or a size class.

V: TRBV5-4
J: TRBJ2-1
D: TRBD2
size: NA
CDR3: CASSLPLAGDDEQFF
DNA: TGTGCCAGCAGCCTCCCCCTAGCGGGAGATGATGAGCAGTTCTTC

V: TRBV5-6
J: TRBJ2-7
D: TRBD2
size: NA
CDR3: CASSLLAGGSYEQYF
DNA: TGTGCCAGCAGCTTACTAGCGGGAGGGTCCTACGAGCAGTACTTC

V: TRBV10-1
J: TRBJ2-3
D: TRBD1
size: NA
CDR3: CASSPLPDRGGIVDTQYF
DNA: TGCGCCAGCAGTCCCCTTCCCGACAGGGGCGGAATTGTGGATACGCAGTATTTT

V: TRBV7-9
J: TRBJ2-5
D: TRBD1
size: NA
CDR3: CASRRSRGETQYF
DNA: TGTGCCAGCCGAAGAAGCAGGGGGGAGACCCAGTACTTC

V: TRBV2
J: TRBJ2-1
D: TRBD2
size: once
CDR3: CASRDPSGTYNEQFF
DNA: TGTGCCAGCAGGGATCCTAGCGGGACCTACAATGAGCAGTTCTTC

V: TRBV2
J: TRBJ2-5
D: NA
size: NA
CDR3: CASIAQETQYF
DNA: TGTGCCAGCATAGCTCAAGAGACCCAGTACTTC

V: TRBV6-2/TRBV6-3
J: TRBJ2-7
D: NA
size: once
CDR3: CASSPRDTARYEQYF
DNA: TGTGCCAGCAGCCCCCGGGACACCGCGCGATACGAGCAGTACTTC

V: TRBV5-1
J: TRBJ1-1
D: NA
size: once
CDR3: CASSSRGAEAGAFF
DNA: TGCGCCAGCAGCTCCCGGGGGGCAGAGGCAGGAGCTTTCTTT

V: TRBV29-1
J: TRBJ2-1
D: TRBD1
size: NA
CDR3: CSVATGVNEQFF
DNA: TGCAGCGTTGCGACAGGGGTCAATGAGCAGTTCTTC

V: TRBV28
J: TRBJ1-1
D: TRBD1
size: NA
CDR3: CASLSGTGYTEAFF
DNA: TGTGCCAGTCTATCCGGGACAGGGTACACTGAAGCTTTCTTT

V: TRBV5-4
J: TRBJ1-4
D: TRBD1
size: NA
CDR3: CASSTGQGGTENEKLFF
DNA: TGTGCCAGCAGCACGGGACAGGGGGGGACGGAGAATGAAAAACTGTTTTTT

V: TRBV10-2
J: TRBJ1-2
D: NA
size: few
CDR3: CASSATSTGIYGYTF
DNA: TGCGCCAGCAGTGCCACTTCCACAGGGATCTATGGCTACACCTTC

V: TRBV5-4
J: TRBJ1-3
D: NA
size: NA
CDR3: CASSLDRESSGNTIYF
DNA: TGTGCCAGCAGCTTGGATAGGGAGAGCTCTGGAAACACCATATATTTT

V: TRBV19
J: TRBJ2-7
D: TRBD1
size: NA
CDR3: CASSMRGQYYEQYF
DNA: TGTGCCAGTAGTATGAGGGGACAGTACTACGAGCAGTACTTC

V: TRBV4-2
J: TRBJ2-7
D: NA
size: NA
CDR3: CASSQDLYGFSRYEQYF
DNA: TGTGCCAGCAGCCAAGATCTTTACGGGTTTTCGCGCTACGAGCAGTACTTC

V: TRBV6-5
J: TRBJ2-2
D: NA
size: NA
CDR3: CASSYTGTGELFF
DNA: TGTGCCAGCAGTTACACGGGAACCGGGGAGCTGTTTTTT

V: TRBV19
J: TRBJ2-2
D: NA
size: NA
CDR3: CACAARLATGELFF
DNA: TGTGCCTGTGCCGCGCGGCTTGCCACCGGGGAGCTGTTTTTT

V: TRBV12-5
J: TRBJ2-3
D: TRBD1
size: NA
CDR3: CASGSGTGGRSDTQYF
DNA: TGTGCTAGTGGATCCGGGACAGGGGGTAGGTCAGATACGCAGTATTTT

V: TRBV7-9
J: TRBJ2-1
D: NA
size: NA
CDR3: CASSLVGGDNEQFF
DNA: TGTGCCAGCAGCTTAGTGGGCGGGGACAATGAGCAGTTCTTC